This entry features one TCR beta chain sequence. Produced via immunoSEQ multiplex PCR; TCRdb's table is partial and in-frame only. The table shows fewer than 200,000 clones, with approximately 62% occurring only once. These data originate in a study of shared clonotypes between healthy human individuals. Per germline, CDR1 SGHVS and CDR2 FNYEAQ. V was pared by 5 bases and J by 6 bases, with 16 bases between. This CDR3 region has 14 residues. Sequenced: memory CD4+ T cells sorted from blood. Subset denoted: CD45RA-negative fraction. The chain recombines TRBV7-6 with TRBJ1-1; D gene ambiguous. This sequence originates from a man younger than 45 in good health. The CDR3 nucleotides read TGTGCCAGCAGCCAATCACACAGTTACGCTGAAGCTTTCTTT. This translates into CASSQSHSYAEAFF.